Listed below are T cell receptor beta chains from one sample, sequenced in a study of PD-1 blockade in classical Hodgkin lymphoma. Generated by immunoSEQ multiplex PCR, the TCRdb table keeps only in-frame clones and is missing some. The sample shows about 50,000 clones, around 90% of them seen only once. Material: peripheral blood mononuclear cells (PBMCs), obtained before the fourth cycle of nivolumab. These receptors originate from a human donor with classical Hodgkin lymphoma. CDR3s include the opening cysteine and the closing phenylalanine or tryptophan. D genes are given only for firm matches.

j_call: TRBJ1-5; d_call: -; v_call: TRBV19; cdr3_aa: CASSISLVQPQHF; cdr3_nt: TGTGCCAGTAGTATTTCTCTGGTTCAGCCCCAGCATTTT
j_call: TRBJ2-7; d_call: TRBD1; v_call: TRBV7-9; cdr3_aa: CASSSQGAYYEQYF; cdr3_nt: TGTGCCAGCAGTTCACAGGGGGCTTACTACGAGCAGTACTTC
j_call: TRBJ2-7; d_call: TRBD2; v_call: TRBV5-4; cdr3_aa: CASSLGRLAGLEQYF; cdr3_nt: TGTGCCAGCAGCTTGGGCCGGCTAGCGGGACTCGAGCAGTACTTC
j_call: TRBJ1-1; d_call: -; v_call: TRBV30; cdr3_aa: CAWINAGGNEAFF; cdr3_nt: TGTGCCTGGATCAACGCCGGGGGGAATGAAGCTTTCTTT
j_call: TRBJ2-1; d_call: -; v_call: TRBV19; cdr3_aa: CASKEGPIYNEQFF; cdr3_nt: TGTGCCAGTAAGGAGGGACCTATCTACAATGAGCAGTTCTTC
j_call: TRBJ2-5; d_call: -; v_call: TRBV5-4; cdr3_aa: CASSPSGGPQETQYF; cdr3_nt: TGTGCCAGCAGCCCGTCTGGGGGGCCCCAAGAGACCCAGTACTTC
j_call: TRBJ2-7; d_call: TRBD2; v_call: TRBV9; cdr3_aa: CASSVQPSGAYEQYF; cdr3_nt: TGTGCCAGCAGCGTTCAGCCTAGCGGGGCCTACGAGCAGTACTTC
j_call: TRBJ2-7; d_call: TRBD2; v_call: TRBV28; cdr3_aa: CASSLHPGTSGNSYEQYF; cdr3_nt: TGTGCCAGCAGTCTTCATCCTGGGACTAGCGGAAACTCCTACGAGCAGTACTTC
j_call: TRBJ2-3; d_call: -; v_call: TRBV9; cdr3_aa: CASSVDVGASTDTQYF; cdr3_nt: TGTGCCAGCAGCGTAGATGTGGGGGCTAGCACAGATACGCAGTATTTT
j_call: TRBJ2-7; d_call: -; v_call: TRBV29-1; cdr3_aa: CSVERAYEQYF; cdr3_nt: TGCAGCGTTGAGAGAGCCTACGAGCAGTACTTC
j_call: TRBJ2-1; d_call: -; v_call: TRBV5-4; cdr3_aa: CASSWGALNYNEQFF; cdr3_nt: TGTGCCAGCAGCTGGGGGGCCCTTAATTACAATGAGCAGTTCTTC
j_call: TRBJ1-5; d_call: -; v_call: TRBV5-6; cdr3_aa: CASSSGSENQPQHF; cdr3_nt: TGTGCCAGCAGCTCCGGGAGCGAAAATCAGCCCCAGCATTTT
j_call: TRBJ1-1; d_call: -; v_call: TRBV6-6; cdr3_aa: CASSYKTGSDVF; cdr3_nt: TGTGCCAGCAGTTACAAAACCGGGTCGGACGTCTTT
j_call: TRBJ1-3; d_call: -; v_call: TRBV6-4; cdr3_aa: CASREVQGLSSGNTIYF; cdr3_nt: TGTGCCAGCAGGGAGGTACAGGGCTTGAGCTCTGGAAACACCATATATTTT
j_call: TRBJ2-7; d_call: TRBD1; v_call: TRBV5-1; cdr3_aa: CASSEGANYEQYF; cdr3_nt: TGCGCCAGCAGCGAGGGGGCCAACTACGAGCAGTACTTC